This T cell receptor beta chain is drawn from a study of shared clonotypes between healthy human individuals. Terminally differentiated effector memory CD45RA+ cells were excluded by CCR7 positive selection of CD45RO-negative cells. Donors comprised only Caucasian adults living in Nashville, Tennessee. The study's findings and limits: Measured sharing among donors was expected to vary with sequencing depth.

Germline V gives CDR1 SGHVS, CDR2 FNYEAQ. The CDR3 sequence is 14 residues long. Losses at the gene ends were 3 bases for V and 3 bases for J; bases not matched to a gene: 5. Template for every sorted-subset replicate PCR totaled around 200 ng DNA, some 30,000 T cell genomes. Authors' analysis steps: ImmunoSEQ gave junction-only sequences without quality scores, so filtering differed. Sequencing used immunoSEQ multiplex PCR; TCRdb keeps in-frame clones, though not all of them. Clone size and V and J calls were adopted from that table, with D and trimming inferred from the DNA. The data show about 2.1 million clones, over 85% seen once. A word on this clone: The target antigen is unknown.

This receptor was obtained from a man younger than 30 in good health. Some clones in this sample may be carry-over from other donors' samples. The source material was naive CD8+ T cells from PBMCs. The gene calls are TRBV7-6 and TRBJ2-7; 7 bases line up with TRBD1. CDR3 coding DNA: TGTGCCAGCAGCTTGGGCTCAGGGGGCTACGAGCAGTACTTC. This translates into CASSLGSGGYEQYF.